Listed below are T cell receptor beta chains from one sample, sequenced in a study of blood T cell repertoires in COVID-19. Generated by immunoSEQ multiplex PCR, the TCRdb table keeps only in-frame clones and is missing some. The table includes some 300,000 clones, approximately 86% detected once. The sample comprised peripheral blood. Receptor source: a woman aged 70 to 79 with COVID-19, enrolled during active disease. CDR3s include the opening cysteine and the closing phenylalanine or tryptophan. A D gene is named only where the DNA matches it firmly. Clone size is shown for a subset of rows, as once, few, many or a class of expanded clone.

clone_size: .
j_call: TRBJ1-1
v_call: TRBV11-2
d_call: .
cdr3_aa: CASSLGADTEAFF
cdr3_nt: TGTGCCAGCAGCTTAGGTGCGGACACTGAAGCTTTCTTT

clone_size: .
j_call: TRBJ1-4
v_call: TRBV20-1
d_call: TRBD1
cdr3_aa: CSASSGQGVEKLFF
cdr3_nt: TGCAGTGCTAGTTCGGGACAGGGGGTTGAAAAACTGTTTTTT

clone_size: .
j_call: TRBJ2-7
v_call: TRBV5-1
d_call: .
cdr3_aa: CASRDQQGTYEQYF
cdr3_nt: TGCGCCAGCAGGGACCAACAGGGCACCTACGAGCAGTACTTC

clone_size: .
j_call: TRBJ2-3
v_call: TRBV13
d_call: .
cdr3_aa: CASSYPSTGTDTQYF
cdr3_nt: TGTGCCAGCAGCTACCCGTCGACAGGCACAGATACGCAGTATTTT

clone_size: few
j_call: TRBJ2-2
v_call: TRBV6-4
d_call: TRBD1
cdr3_aa: CASSGQGNTGELFF
cdr3_nt: TGTGCCAGCAGCGGACAGGGGAACACCGGGGAGCTGTTTTTT

clone_size: .
j_call: TRBJ1-1
v_call: TRBV5-4
d_call: .
cdr3_aa: CASSLGGGMNTEAFF
cdr3_nt: TGTGCCAGCAGCTTGGGTGGGGGGATGAACACTGAAGCTTTCTTT

clone_size: .
j_call: TRBJ2-3
v_call: TRBV7-9
d_call: .
cdr3_aa: CASSSFTDTQYF
cdr3_nt: TGTGCCAGCAGTTCTTTCACAGATACGCAGTATTTT

clone_size: .
j_call: TRBJ1-2
v_call: TRBV2
d_call: TRBD1
cdr3_aa: CASTLTGQGRYGYTF
cdr3_nt: TGTGCCAGCACCCTTACAGGACAGGGACGCTATGGCTACACCTTC

clone_size: once
j_call: TRBJ2-7
v_call: TRBV27
d_call: TRBD2
cdr3_aa: CASSKTSGSAYEQYF
cdr3_nt: TGTGCCAGCAGTAAGACTAGCGGGAGCGCCTACGAGCAGTACTTC

clone_size: once
j_call: TRBJ1-3
v_call: TRBV28
d_call: .
cdr3_aa: CATFVQGAGNTIYF
cdr3_nt: TGTGCCACATTTGTACAGGGTGCTGGAAACACCATATATTTT

clone_size: .
j_call: TRBJ1-2
v_call: TRBV2
d_call: .
cdr3_aa: CASSEGRAHGYTF
cdr3_nt: TGTGCCAGCAGTGAAGGCAGGGCCCATGGCTACACCTTC

clone_size: .
j_call: TRBJ2-3
v_call: TRBV7-2
d_call: .
cdr3_aa: CASSLVGASADTQYF
cdr3_nt: TGTGCCAGCAGCTTAGTAGGGGCCTCCGCAGATACGCAGTATTTT

clone_size: .
j_call: TRBJ1-6
v_call: TRBV2
d_call: .
cdr3_aa: CASRDRGRSANSPLHF
cdr3_nt: TGTGCCAGCAGGGACAGAGGAAGGTCTGCTAATTCACCCCTCCACTTT

clone_size: .
j_call: TRBJ2-3
v_call: TRBV5-1
d_call: .
cdr3_aa: CASSQRFPPTDTQYF
cdr3_nt: TGCGCCAGCAGTCAGCGTTTCCCCCCCACAGATACGCAGTATTTT

clone_size: .
j_call: TRBJ2-5
v_call: TRBV5-6
d_call: TRBD1
cdr3_aa: CASSSRTGPQETQYF
cdr3_nt: TGTGCCAGCAGCTCCCGGACAGGGCCCCAAGAGACCCAGTACTTC

clone_size: few
j_call: TRBJ1-1
v_call: TRBV7-2
d_call: TRBD1
cdr3_aa: CASLWGQYTEAFF
cdr3_nt: TGTGCCAGCCTATGGGGACAGTACACTGAAGCTTTCTTT

clone_size: few
j_call: TRBJ1-1
v_call: TRBV10-3
d_call: .
cdr3_aa: CAIRRGLGTEAFF
cdr3_nt: TGTGCCATCCGAAGGGGGTTGGGCACTGAAGCTTTCTTT

clone_size: .
j_call: TRBJ1-2
v_call: TRBV7-9
d_call: .
cdr3_aa: CASRYSYGYTF
cdr3_nt: TGTGCCAGCAGGTACAGCTATGGCTACACCTTC

clone_size: .
j_call: TRBJ1-1
v_call: TRBV19
d_call: .
cdr3_aa: CASSIERNTEAFF
cdr3_nt: TGTGCCAGTAGTATTGAGCGAAACACTGAAGCTTTCTTT

clone_size: .
j_call: TRBJ2-1
v_call: TRBV5-1
d_call: TRBD1
cdr3_aa: CASSPQGDNEQFF
cdr3_nt: TGCGCCAGCAGCCCGCAGGGGGACAATGAGCAGTTCTTC

clone_size: .
j_call: TRBJ2-5
v_call: TRBV5-4
d_call: .
cdr3_aa: CASSLVGAGETQYF
cdr3_nt: TGTGCCAGCAGCTTGGTAGGAGCTGGTGAGACCCAGTACTTC

clone_size: .
j_call: TRBJ2-2
v_call: TRBV5-6
d_call: .
cdr3_aa: CASTWGDGGELFF
cdr3_nt: TGTGCCAGCACCTGGGGCGACGGCGGGGAGCTGTTTTTT

clone_size: .
j_call: TRBJ2-7
v_call: TRBV2
d_call: .
cdr3_aa: CASSRTAAYEQYF
cdr3_nt: TGTGCCAGCAGTAGGACTGCCGCCTACGAGCAGTACTTC

clone_size: few
j_call: TRBJ2-2
v_call: TRBV11-2
d_call: TRBD2
cdr3_aa: CASSLVAGGPGELFF
cdr3_nt: TGTGCCAGCAGCTTAGTGGCGGGGGGACCCGGGGAGCTGTTTTTT

clone_size: .
j_call: TRBJ1-2
v_call: TRBV19
d_call: .
cdr3_aa: CASTSPTGINYGYTF
cdr3_nt: TGTGCCAGTACGTCCCCAACAGGAATCAACTATGGCTACACCTTC

clone_size: few
j_call: TRBJ1-2
v_call: TRBV24-1
d_call: .
cdr3_aa: CATSGDKGGYTF
cdr3_nt: TGTGCCACCAGTGGGGACAAGGGTGGCTACACCTTC

clone_size: .
j_call: TRBJ1-1
v_call: TRBV7-2
d_call: .
cdr3_aa: CASSLRQFEDAFF
cdr3_nt: TGTGCCAGCAGTCTCAGACAATTTGAAGACGCTTTCTTT

clone_size: .
j_call: TRBJ1-1
v_call: TRBV11-2
d_call: .
cdr3_aa: CASRQNTEAFF
cdr3_nt: TGTGCCAGCAGACAGAACACTGAAGCTTTCTTT

clone_size: few
j_call: TRBJ1-2
v_call: TRBV7-2
d_call: .
cdr3_aa: CATPAAGLINYGYTF
cdr3_nt: TGTGCCACTCCCGCTGCGGGACTCATTAACTATGGCTACACCTTC

clone_size: once
j_call: TRBJ1-5
v_call: TRBV30
d_call: .
cdr3_aa: CAWSLDRTDQPQHF
cdr3_nt: TGTGCCTGGAGTCTAGACCGTACCGATCAGCCCCAGCATTTT

clone_size: .
j_call: TRBJ2-1
v_call: TRBV28
d_call: TRBD2
cdr3_aa: CASRETSGGYNEQFF
cdr3_nt: TGTGCCAGCAGAGAGACTAGCGGGGGGTACAATGAGCAGTTCTTC

clone_size: .
j_call: TRBJ2-3
v_call: TRBV30
d_call: .
cdr3_aa: CAWSDGSGGTQYF
cdr3_nt: TGTGCCTGGAGTGATGGGAGCGGAGGTACGCAGTATTTT

clone_size: .
j_call: TRBJ2-3
v_call: TRBV5-1
d_call: TRBD1
cdr3_aa: CASSSGTGETDTQYF
cdr3_nt: TGCGCCAGCAGCTCCGGGACAGGGGAAACAGATACGCAGTATTTT

clone_size: .
j_call: TRBJ2-7
v_call: TRBV30
d_call: .
cdr3_aa: CAWSEFIDYEQYF
cdr3_nt: TGTGCCTGGAGTGAGTTCATAGACTACGAGCAGTACTTC

clone_size: large
j_call: TRBJ2-7
v_call: TRBV7-9
d_call: TRBD2
cdr3_aa: CASSYLAGYEQYF
cdr3_nt: TGTGCCAGCAGCTACCTAGCGGGATACGAGCAGTACTTC

clone_size: .
j_call: TRBJ1-1
v_call: TRBV6-5
d_call: .
cdr3_aa: CASNLRGGLEAFF
cdr3_nt: TGTGCCAGCAACCTGCGGGGAGGGCTTGAAGCTTTCTTT

clone_size: .
j_call: TRBJ1-5
v_call: TRBV19
d_call: .
cdr3_aa: CASSMTGNNQPQHF
cdr3_nt: TGTGCCAGTAGTATGACAGGAAACAATCAGCCCCAGCATTTT

clone_size: .
j_call: TRBJ2-1
v_call: TRBV5-1
d_call: TRBD1
cdr3_aa: CASSFPGQGGPVF
cdr3_nt: TGCGCCAGCAGCTTTCCGGGACAGGGGGGCCCCGTCTTC

clone_size: once
j_call: TRBJ1-2
v_call: TRBV30
d_call: TRBD1
cdr3_aa: CAWSVYSGGIYGYTF
cdr3_nt: TGTGCCTGGAGTGTATATTCAGGGGGCATCTATGGCTACACCTTC

clone_size: .
j_call: TRBJ2-1
v_call: TRBV18
d_call: .
cdr3_aa: CASSPPEGLILYNEQFF
cdr3_nt: TGTGCCAGCTCACCACCGGAGGGCCTTATCTTGTACAATGAGCAGTTCTTC

clone_size: .
j_call: TRBJ2-7
v_call: TRBV4-1
d_call: .
cdr3_aa: CASSQERDPYEQYF
cdr3_nt: TGCGCCAGCAGCCAAGAGCGGGATCCCTACGAGCAATACTTC

clone_size: .
j_call: TRBJ2-7
v_call: TRBV19
d_call: .
cdr3_aa: CASSIELGGEQYF
cdr3_nt: TGTGCCAGTAGTATTGAACTAGGCGGCGAGCAGTACTTC

clone_size: .
j_call: TRBJ2-7
v_call: TRBV4-3
d_call: .
cdr3_aa: CASSRDRDNTYEQYF
cdr3_nt: TGCGCCAGCAGCCGAGACCGGGACAACACCTACGAGCAGTACTTC

clone_size: .
j_call: TRBJ1-5
v_call: TRBV25-1
d_call: .
cdr3_aa: CASSAAGPGNQPQHF
cdr3_nt: TGTGCCAGCAGCGCGGCAGGGCCAGGGAATCAGCCCCAGCATTTT

clone_size: .
j_call: TRBJ2-5
v_call: TRBV5-8
d_call: TRBD1
cdr3_aa: CASSFRGKGETQYF
cdr3_nt: TGTGCCAGCAGCTTCAGGGGGAAGGGAGAGACCCAGTACTTC

clone_size: .
j_call: TRBJ2-7
v_call: TRBV2
d_call: .
cdr3_aa: CASSSGQGSWGKDEQYF
cdr3_nt: TGTGCCAGCTCCTCGGGCCAGGGGAGCTGGGGCAAGGACGAGCAGTACTTC

clone_size: .
j_call: TRBJ2-7
v_call: TRBV28
d_call: TRBD1
cdr3_aa: CASSLGDRGTYEQYF
cdr3_nt: TGTGCCAGCAGTTTGGGAGACAGGGGCACCTACGAGCAGTACTTC

clone_size: .
j_call: TRBJ2-5
v_call: TRBV2
d_call: .
cdr3_aa: CASSEGQGGQETQYF
cdr3_nt: TGTGCCAGCAGTGAAGGGCAAGGGGGCCAAGAGACCCAGTACTTC

clone_size: .
j_call: TRBJ1-4
v_call: TRBV2
d_call: .
cdr3_aa: CASSESGGKAEKLFF
cdr3_nt: TGTGCCAGCAGTGAGAGCGGCGGGAAGGCTGAAAAACTGTTTTTT

clone_size: .
j_call: TRBJ1-5
v_call: TRBV21-1
d_call: .
cdr3_aa: CASSKTTVYSNQPQHF
cdr3_nt: TGTGCCAGCAGCAAAACGACAGTATATAGCAATCAGCCCCAGCATTTT

clone_size: .
j_call: TRBJ2-7
v_call: TRBV18
d_call: .
cdr3_aa: CASSPKGAAYEQYF
cdr3_nt: TGTGCCAGCTCCCCTAAAGGGGCAGCCTACGAGCAGTACTTC